The 21 T cell receptor beta chains below all came from one sample that was sequenced in a study of blood T cell repertoires in COVID-19. Profiled with immunoSEQ multiplex PCR; TCRdb holds only in-frame clones, not every one. The table records about 90,000 clones, 76% of them present only once. The sequenced sample was peripheral blood. Receptor source: a man aged 65 to 79 with acute or convalescent COVID-19.

This clone has more than one count but fewer than ten. The rearrangement uses TRBV19 and TRBJ1-5; 8 bases are shared with TRBD1. Germline CDR1 reads LNHDA; CDR2 reads SQIVND (reference sequence). This CDR3 has 17 amino acids. With 6 bases clipped from V and 0 bases from J, the junction kept 10 bases outside the gene matches. CDR3 amino acids: CASSRRLTGDSNQPQHF. Written as DNA, the CDR3 is TGTGCCAGTAGCAGACGATTGACAGGGGATAGCAATCAGCCCCAGCATTTT. The full variable domain, rest sourced from reference TRBV19 and TRBJ1-5, is DGGITQSPKYLFRKEGQNVTLSCEQNLNHDAMYWYRQDPGQGLRLIYYSQIVNDFQKGDIAEGYSVSREKKESFPLTVTSAQKNPTAFYLCASSRRLTGDSNQPQHFGDGTRLSIL.

The chain employs TRBV23-1 and TRBJ1-3, with D perhaps matching TRBD1 (5 bases). TRBV23-1 is designated an ORF whose function remains uncertain. The V end was cut by 2 bases, the J end by 2 bases, with 10 bases between. The CDR3 covers 15 residues. The DNA of the CDR3 is TGCGCCAGCAGTCAACAGGGTATTACTGGAAACACCATATATTTT. Amino acids: CASSQQGITGNTIYF.

The CDR3 spells CASSFDRSGYTF. For the CDR3, the DNA is TGCGCCAGCAGCTTCGACAGATCTGGCTACACCTTC. The V and J genes are TRBV5-1 and TRBJ1-2, with a possible D match to TRBD1 (5 bases). Germline V lookup: CDR1 SGHRS, CDR2 YFSETQ. Trimming pared 2 bases from V and 7 bases from J, leaving 9 bases between. CDR3 length: 12 amino acids.

The V call is TRBV5-6, the J call TRBJ2-3; D perhaps matches TRBD1 (6 bases). Germline CDR1 reads SGHDT; CDR2 reads YYEEEE. The germline V and J ends were trimmed by 1 base and 4 bases, with 19 bases remaining between them. This CDR3 region has 17 residues. DNA of the CDR3: TGTGCCAGCAGCTTGAGTCCTGGGCAGGGGTACGCAGATACGCAGTATTTT. Translated: CASSLSPGQGYADTQYF.

V gene TRBV27 combines with J gene TRBJ2-2; possible D gene TRBD1, 6 bases. CDR3 length: 16 amino acids. Germline V gene data show CDR1 as MNHEY and CDR2 as SMNVEV (reference sequence). V gave up 3 bases and J gave up 1 base, with 12 bases separating them. The CDR3 is CASSFKTGGNTGELFF. In DNA, the CDR3 is TGTGCCAGCAGTTTCAAGACAGGTGGGAACACCGGGGAGCTGTTTTTT.

This chain uses TRBV2 with TRBJ1-1; D unclear. V shed 5 bases and J shed 0 bases, with 13 bases lying between them. Germline V gives CDR1 SNHLY, CDR2 FYNNEI. The CDR3 is 15 amino acids. The CDR3 region has the DNA TGTGCCAGCAGTCAGGAGGCGGGGATGAACACTGAAGCTTTCTTT. Protein product: CASSQEAGMNTEAFF.

DNA of the CDR3: TGTGCCAGCAGCTTGGCCTCTAGCGGGGAGGACGGGGAGCTGTTTTTT. Translating gives CASSLASSGEDGELFF. The J gene is TRBJ2-2, the V gene TRBV5-8; 9 nucleotides align to TRBD2. Per the germline V gene, CDR1 is SGHTS and CDR2 is YDEGEE. CDR3 length equals 16 residues. J gave up 7 bases and V 0 bases, and 7 bases lay outside the gene matches.

V is TRBV5-1 and J is TRBJ1-1; possible D gene TRBD1, 5 bases. Trimming left V 2 bases short and J 1 base short, with 9 bases between. This CDR3 comprises 14 residues. In germline, CDR1 is SGHRS, CDR2 YFSETQ. The CDR3 loop is CASSLNTGNTEAFF. CDR3 DNA sequence: TGCGCCAGCAGCTTAAATACAGGGAACACTGAAGCTTTCTTT. The full variable domain, completed using reference TRBV5-1 and TRBJ1-1, is KAGVTQTPRYLIKTRGQQVTLSCSPISGHRSVSWYQQTPGQGLQFLFEYFSETQRNKGNFPGRFSGRQFSNSRSEMNVSTLELGDSALYLCASSLNTGNTEAFFGQGTRLTVV.

The rearrangement links TRBV7-6 to TRBJ2-1, with D maybe TRBD1 (6 bases). The germline gives CDR1 SGHVS, CDR2 FNYEAQ. The CDR3 extends over 15 amino acids. V gave up 3 bases and J gave up 2 bases, with 11 bases separating them. Here the CDR3 DNA reads TGTGCCAGCAGCTTCTCCAGGGGTGCCTACAATGAGCAGTTCTTC. Residues: CASSFSRGAYNEQFF.

This clone was observed a few times. The chain couples TRBV6-4 to TRBJ2-1; 7 positions match TRBD1. The CDR3 extends over 15 amino acids. Trimming took 6 bases from V and 0 from J; bases not matched to a gene: 5. CDR1 and CDR2 (germline): MRHNA, SNTAGT. The CDR3 bases are TGTGCCAGCAGCAAGACAGGGAGCTCCTACAATGAGCAGTTCTTC. Translation: CASSKTGSSYNEQFF.

This clone has only a few counts. CDR3: CATSSGRGYEQYF. CDR3 nucleotides: TGTGCCACCAGTTCCGGCAGGGGCTACGAGCAGTACTTC. The J gene is TRBJ2-7, the V gene TRBV24-1; D is perhaps TRBD1 (6 bases). Trimming took 6 bases from V and 3 from J, leaving 11 bases between them. The CDR3 runs to 13 residues. Germline V gene data show CDR1 as KGHDR and CDR2 as SFDVKD.

This chain uses TRBV4-1 with TRBJ2-2; D is ambiguous. The germline V and J ends were trimmed by 0 bases and 6 bases, with 14 bases remaining between them. The CDR3 sequence is 16 residues long. The germline CDR1 and CDR2 sequences are MGHRA and YSYEKL. CDR3 in DNA: TGCGCCAGCAGCCAAGATCATCAGTTGGTTGCCGGGGAGCTGTTTTTT. Translating it yields CASSQDHQLVAGELFF.

The genes are TRBV5-1 and TRBJ1-1, with D tentatively TRBD1 (6 bases). V was clipped by 4 bases and J by 0 bases, with 19 bases between them. The CDR3 spans 17 residues. Germline CDR1 reads SGHRS; CDR2 reads YFSETQ. CDR3 loop: CASSHQPAGAVNTEAFF. DNA for the CDR3: TGCGCCAGCAGCCACCAGCCCGCAGGGGCCGTGAACACTGAAGCTTTCTTT.

The chain joins TRBV28 to TRBJ1-2; 10 bases match TRBD1. Losses at the gene ends were 6 bases for V and 4 bases for J; bases not matched to a gene: 5. The CDR3 runs to 14 residues. The V gene's germline CDR1 is MDHEN and CDR2 SYDVKM. This CDR3 reads CASRTGGTFYGYTF. Written as DNA, the CDR3 is TGTGCCAGCAGGACAGGGGGCACCTTCTATGGCTACACCTTC.

The chain links TRBV19 to TRBJ1-1; D gene uncertain. This CDR3 is built from 15 residues. Per germline, CDR1 LNHDA and CDR2 SQIVND (reference sequence). The germline V and J ends were trimmed by 1 base and 3 bases, with 12 bases remaining between them. The CDR3 DNA follows: TGTGCCAGTAGTATAGGGGCCCGAGGGTACACTGAAGCTTTCTTT. As protein: CASSIGARGYTEAFF. Combining the CDR3 with reference TRBV19 and TRBJ1-1 gives the whole variable domain DGGITQSPKYLFRKEGQNVTLSCEQNLNHDAMYWYRQDPGQGLRLIYYSQIVNDFQKGDIAEGYSVSREKKESFPLTVTSAQKNPTAFYLCASSIGARGYTEAFFGQGTRLTVV.

This clone was observed a single time. The chain is built from TRBV24-1 and TRBJ2-7; the D gene is possibly TRBD1 (6 bases). Germline lookup yields CDR1 KGHDR and CDR2 SFDVKD. V shed 4 bases and J shed 2 bases, with 14 bases lying between them. The CDR3 extends over 15 amino acids. DNA of the CDR3: TGTGCCACCAGTGACGCCGGGACATACCCCTACGAGCAGTACTTC. This gives the protein CATSDAGTYPYEQYF.

V usage is TRBV6-5 and J usage is TRBJ1-6, with no clear D. This CDR3 is built from 12 residues. Per germline, CDR1 MNHEY and CDR2 SVGAGI. V was pared by 2 bases and J by 9 bases, with 5 bases between. CDR3 nucleotides: TGTGCCAGCAGTTACGCGGGTTCACCCCTCCACTTT. Encoded protein: CASSYAGSPLHF.

The chain recombines TRBV30 with TRBJ1-4; no reliable D call. CDR1 and CDR2 (germline): GTSNPN, SVGIG (reference sequence). The V end was cut by 0 bases, the J end by 6 bases, with 5 bases between. The CDR3 runs 12 residues. CDR3 amino acids: CAWSVYHEKLFF. The DNA for the CDR3 is TGTGCCTGGAGTGTATATCATGAAAAACTGTTTTTT.

The chain uses TRBV6-5 and TRBJ1-1; TRBD1 might be the D (6 bases). V lost 2 bases to trimming and J lost 5 bases, with 12 bases between them. CDR3 length: 14 residues. CDR1 is MNHEY, CDR2 SVGAGI, per germline. CDR3 in DNA: TGTGCCAGCAGTTACGGGGGGGGCCGAACTGAAGCTTTCTTT. Amino acids: CASSYGGGRTEAFF.

This clone has only a few counts. The chain combines TRBV25-1 with TRBJ1-2; perhaps TRBD1 as D (6 bases). Germline V gene sequence: CDR1 MGHDK, CDR2 SYGVNS. The V and J ends lost 5 bases and 4 bases respectively, with 17 bases between them. The CDR3 totals 15 residues. The CDR3 here is CASSNRDTPLYGYTF. CDR3 DNA sequence: TGTGCCAGCAGTAACCGGGACACCCCTCTCTATGGCTACACCTTC.

The genes are TRBV7-2 and TRBJ1-1; a possible D gene is TRBD1 (5 bases). The germline gives CDR1 SGHTA, CDR2 FQGNSA. The ends were cut back, 7 bases at V and 4 bases at J, with 16 bases in the middle. This CDR3 has 14 amino acids. The CDR3 region is CASMIMGGTTEAFF. The CDR3 DNA sequence: TGTGCCAGCATGATAATGGGGGGAACCACTGAAGCTTTCTTT.